The source of this TCR beta chain is a study of PD-L1 blockade in urothelial cancer (dated by TCRdb to between 2016 and 2019). Concerning the study at large: Every patient began therapy at some point between 2013 and 2015 and was given atezolizumab 1,200 mg intravenously every 3 weeks. About 90% of the 29 patients were males with bladder-origin urothelial cancer, and about 65% of the roughly 30 reported a prior smoking history. An ECOG performance status of 0 or 1 was recorded for the patients, and 0 to 3 prior chemotherapy regimens had been received by the patients. Blood samples were analyzed 3 weeks after the start of treatment (second dose) and 6 weeks after the start of treatment. Blood samples gave median yields of approximately 130,000 T cells and some 84,000 unique TCRs, along with a median clonality of 0.080. The study was an exploratory multi-omic analysis of somatic, immune and clinical correlates of response to PD-L1 blockade with atezolizumab in urothelial cancer. TCR sequencing covered pretreatment tumor samples and matched, serially collected peripheral blood taken before and after atezolizumab treatment. Durable clinical benefit was defined as a progression-free survival longer than 6 months, and TCR features were additionally tested against progression-free survival and overall survival. In the same patients, pretreatment tumors underwent whole exome sequencing and RNA sequencing in addition to TCR sequencing. Ten or so patients reached durable clinical benefit, while 20 or so patients did not. Over 28 patients had pretreatment blood TCR-seq, roughly 24 had at least one posttreatment blood collection, and roughly 24 had tumor TCR-seq. Study-wide conclusions, independent of this receptor: A pretreatment peripheral blood TCR clonality below the median was linked to improved progression-free and overall survival. Patients with durable benefit showed greater expansion of tumor-associated TCR clones in peripheral blood 3 weeks after starting treatment (n ≈ 22, p = 0.022). Small sample size (n of about 29) and many exploratory analyses mean the results are intended to be hypothesis-generating.

As encoded in the germline V gene (reference sequence), CDR1 is SEHNR while CDR2 is FQNEAQ. From cysteine to phenylalanine, the CDR3 is 13 amino acids long. The entry retains the CDR3 DNA only, 39 bases that are in frame from base 1. Trimming removed 1 base from V and 3 bases from J, leaving 6 bases between the germline ends. Of note for this clone: The clone's antigen remains unknown. No base-level quality is on record; no much larger clone is a single base apart.

Synthetic TCR analog templates were spiked into each PCR to estimate absolute template abundance from read counts. The immunoSEQ assay used bias-controlled V and J gene primers to amplify TCRbeta CDR3 regions from genomic DNA. Sequencing of rearranged TCRbeta segments was performed at approximately 20X coverage. The original methods were these. Clustering was used to correct sequencing errors, and CDR3s were annotated against IMGT so that V, D and J genes could be assigned. Out-of-frame and stop-codon sequences were excluded, and only productive TCRbeta rearrangements were used in downstream analyses. To compute clonality, Shannon entropy was normalized by the log of the number of unique productive sequences and then subtracted from one. Clones differing between time points or between blood and tumor were identified using Fisher's exact test with Benjamini-Hochberg correction, with an adjusted p below 0.01 applied as the threshold. TCRdb stores this immuneACCESS table with in-frame sequences only. Part of the clones is absent; in the studies checked, under half of the shortfall reflects unresolved V genes, and no reason is known for the rest. Clonal size and the V and J genes are those of that table, whereas D and trimming came from the DNA. Counted in this sample were more than 80,000 clones; about 80% of them appeared once. The leading ten clones occupy 9% to 9.5% of the sample.

A total of some 30 patients with locally advanced or metastatic urothelial carcinoma, treated at Memorial Sloan Kettering on a trial protocol, made up the cohort. Peripheral blood mononuclear cells were collected from each patient pretreatment and during treatment, giving between 1 and 8 total time points per patient. The Qiagen DNeasy Blood extraction kit was used to purify genomic DNA from total PBMCs and tumor samples. PBMCs were collected pretreatment and during treatment and were isolated and stored as previously described. This TCR came from a man in his sixties or seventies with urothelial cancer. Recombination linked TRBV7-9 to TRBJ2-5, with no D gene named confidently. The sequenced sample was PBMCs, obtained around atezolizumab (anti-PD-L1) treatment. The base sequence is TGTGCCAGCAGCTTAGACCTAGAAGAGACCCAGTACTTC. This gives the protein CASSLDLEETQYF. With the rest looked up from the reference TRBV7-9 and TRBJ2-5 genes rather than sequenced, the full variable domain is DTGVSQNPRHKITKRGQNVTFRCDPISEHNRLYWYRQTLGQGPEFLTYFQNEAQLEKSRLLSDRFSAERPKGSFSTLEIQRTEQGDSAMYLCASSLDLEETQYFGPGTRLLVL.